This TCR beta chain was sequenced during a study of patients and donors after allogeneic stem cell transplantation. CDR1 is MNHNS, CDR2 SASEGT, per germline. The CDR3 covers 16 residues. V was pared by 5 bases and J by 3 bases, with 9 bases of the junction left unmatched. TCRdb itself ran the RT-PCR reads through MiXCR, one entry per CDR3 protein. The table has more than 850,000 distinct CDR3 sequences, more than 15% seen once. This clonotype was counted between two and nine times. The sequenced material came from blood, either unsorted or a sorted T cell fraction (not recorded which). The chain employs TRBV6-1 and TRBJ2-3; 9 bases agree with TRBD1. This TCR was recovered from a human donor who was either an allogeneic HSCT recipient or a stem cell or donor lymphocyte infusion donor (not recorded which). It is not recorded whose cells these are; they may come from a transplant donor. CDR3 nucleotide sequence: TGTGCCAGCAGTAGAGCCGGGACAGGGAAGACAGATACGCAGTATTTT. This translates into CASSRAGTGKTDTQYF.